This TCR beta chain was found in a study of long-term antiretroviral therapy in people with HIV. The CDR3 has 14 amino acids. J lost 8 bases, V lost 4 bases, and 6 bases had no gene match. The germline gives CDR1 MDHEN, CDR2 SYDVKM. Survey-level resolution applied to immunoSEQ assay v3.0. Profiling relied on immunoSEQ multiplex PCR, and the TCRdb table lists in-frame clones only, not all of them. The sample shows approximately 21,000 clones, roughly 87% of them seen only once. The receptor comes from a man aged 50 or older with HIV. The chain couples TRBV28 to TRBJ1-4; 8 positions match TRBD1. The sample consisted of unsorted PBMCs, taken 0.3 years after starting antiretroviral therapy. CDR3: CASSWSGGREKLFF. The CDR3 coding sequence is TGTGCCAGCAGTTGGTCAGGGGGCCGCGAAAAACTGTTTTTT.